The 27 T cell receptor beta chains below come from one sample, sequenced in a study of shared clonotypes between healthy human individuals. Profiled with immunoSEQ multiplex PCR; TCRdb holds only in-frame clones, not every one. Of about 320,000 clones in the sample, roughly 91% were seen once. The sample taken for sequencing was memory CD8+ T cells sorted from blood. The subset denotes: CD45RO+ cells pooled with CCR7-negative TemRA cells. These receptors originate from a man in his late teens or twenties in good health.

V gene TRBV27 combines with J gene TRBJ2-7; 12 bases fit TRBD1. V lost 3 bases, J lost 7 bases, and 4 bases stayed unmatched. The CDR3 is made up of 14 amino acids. The germline CDR1 and CDR2 sequences are MNHEY and SMNVEV (reference sequence). The CDR3 coding sequence is TGTGCCAGCAGTTTGGGACAGGGGGCGGGAGAGCAGTACTTC. The encoded protein is CASSLGQGAGEQYF.

V is TRBV2 and J is TRBJ2-2; TRBD1 agrees at 8 bases. This CDR3 region has 15 residues. Looked up from germline, CDR1 is SNHLY and CDR2 is FYNNEI. The junction had 7 bases not matched to a gene; V was cut back by 7 bases and J by 3 bases. The CDR3 here is CASIPGQAYTGELFF. The CDR3 DNA reads TGTGCCAGCATACCGGGACAGGCCTACACCGGGGAGCTGTTTTTT.

V usage is TRBV25-1 and J usage is TRBJ1-5; possible D gene TRBD1, 5 bases. The CDR3 extends over 14 amino acids. Trimming took 3 bases from V and 7 from J, leaving 13 bases between them. The V gene's germline CDR1 is MGHDK and CDR2 SYGVNS. The CDR3 DNA reads as TGTGCCAGCAGTGATTCGGGGGGGAGGCAGCCCCAGCATTTT. Protein: CASSDSGGRQPQHF.

V usage is TRBV7-9 and J usage is TRBJ1-2, with TRBD1 matching 8 bases. The CDR3 covers 17 residues. Germline V CDR1 and CDR2: SEHNR, FQNEAQ (reference sequence). J gave up 1 base and V 1 base, and 8 bases lay outside the gene matches. This CDR3 is CASSLVPRDRRNYGYTF. In DNA form, the CDR3 reads TGTGCCAGCAGCTTAGTCCCTCGGGACAGGCGTAACTATGGCTACACCTTC.

V and J are TRBV7-9 and TRBJ1-1, with D maybe TRBD1 (5 bases). The germline gives CDR1 SEHNR, CDR2 FQNEAQ (reference sequence). V lost 3 bases and J lost 5, with 10 bases in between. This CDR3 has 13 residues. The CDR3 spells CASSFGGSTEAFF. In DNA form, the CDR3 reads TGTGCCAGCAGCTTTGGGGGGAGTACTGAAGCTTTCTTT.

This clone was detected ten times or more. This sequence joins TRBV6-1 and TRBJ1-6; D gene unclear. CDR1 and CDR2 from the germline V gene are MNHNS and SASEGT. This CDR3 has 14 amino acids. Trimming removed 4 bases at V and 5 bases at J, with 9 bases between. In DNA, the CDR3 is TGTGCCAGCAGTGGACGGAAAGATAATTCACCCCTCCACTTT. Protein sequence: CASSGRKDNSPLHF.

The chain joins TRBV7-2 to TRBJ1-6, with D tentatively TRBD1 (5 bases). The germline V and J ends were trimmed by 8 bases and 9 bases, with 20 bases remaining between them. Germline-derived CDR1 and CDR2 are SGHTA and FQGNSA. The CDR3 has 15 residues. This CDR3 reads CASYSETERLSPLHF. CDR3 DNA: TGTGCCAGCTACTCAGAGACAGAAAGGCTTTCACCCCTCCACTTT.

The chain recombines TRBV2 with TRBJ2-4; 9 bases are shared with TRBD1. The CDR3 is 16 residues long. The junction had 7 bases not matched to a gene; V was cut back by 5 bases and J by 2 bases. The V gene's germline CDR1 is SNHLY and CDR2 FYNNEI. CDR3 sequence reads: CASSSFGTGTKNIQYF. DNA for the CDR3: TGTGCCAGCAGTTCATTTGGGACAGGGACCAAAAACATTCAGTACTTC.

V is TRBV7-9 and J is TRBJ2-1; perhaps D is TRBD1 or TRBD2 (5 bases each). CDR1 SEHNR and CDR2 FQNEAQ come from the germline V gene (reference sequence). The CDR3 spans 13 residues. V was trimmed by 1 base and J by 10 bases, leaving 11 bases between them. The DNA for the CDR3 is TGTGCCAGCAGCTTAGTCGCAGGGAGCGAGCAGTTCTTC. Amino acids: CASSLVAGSEQFF.

The chain employs TRBV7-2 and TRBJ1-2; 7 positions match TRBD1. J gave up 6 bases and V 4 bases, and 8 bases lay outside the gene matches. CDR1 and CDR2 from the germline V gene are SGHTA and FQGNSA. This CDR3 spans 14 amino acids. In nucleotides, the CDR3 is TGTGCCAGCAGCTATTTAACAGGGGACGATGGCTACACCTTC. Protein sequence: CASSYLTGDDGYTF.

The chain couples TRBV5-6 to TRBJ2-2; unclear D gene. This CDR3 has 13 amino acids. V lost 0 bases, J lost 6 bases, and 6 bases lay in between. The V gene's germline CDR1 is SGHDT and CDR2 YYEEEE. The CDR3: CASSLELSGELFF. CDR3 bases: TGTGCCAGCAGCTTGGAGTTGTCCGGGGAGCTGTTTTTT. The variable domain in full, completed from reference TRBV5-6 and TRBJ2-2, reads DAGVTQSPTHLIKTRGQQVTLRCSPKSGHDTVSWYQQALGQGPQFIFQYYEEEERQRGNFPDRFSGHQFPNYSSELNVNALLLGDSALYLCASSLELSGELFFGEGSRLTVL.

The chain employs TRBV4-3 and TRBJ2-7, with a weak D call TRBD1 (6 bases). Germline loops: CDR1 LGHNA, CDR2 YSLEER. This CDR3 region has 13 residues. V lost 1 base to trimming and J lost 5 bases, with 9 bases between them. CDR3 protein: CASSQGDTHEQYF. The CDR3 DNA reads as TGCGCCAGCAGCCAAGGGGACACCCACGAGCAGTACTTC.

V and J are TRBV10-2 and TRBJ2-1, with 7 positions matching TRBD1. The CDR3 length is 13 residues. Trimming cost V 6 bases and J 5 bases; bases outside gene matches: 4. Germline CDR1 is WSHSY and CDR2 is SAAADI. CDR3 amino acids: CASSPTGDNEQFF. The CDR3 region has the DNA TGCGCCAGCAGCCCCACAGGGGACAATGAGCAGTTCTTC.

The chain uses TRBV4-3 and TRBJ2-7; unclear D gene. V was shortened by 0 bases and J by 7 bases, with 13 bases between the two germline ends. Germline CDR1 reads LGHNA; CDR2 reads YSLEER. The CDR3 consists of 14 residues. CDR3 in amino acids: CASSQDLGLWEQYF. In DNA form, the CDR3 reads TGCGCCAGCAGCCAAGATCTAGGGCTCTGGGAGCAGTACTTC.

The genes are TRBV29-1 and TRBJ2-7; D is ambiguous. Trimming took 4 bases from V and 3 from J, leaving 13 bases between them. The germline gives CDR1 SQVTM, CDR2 ANQGSEA. The CDR3 runs to 13 residues. CDR3 sequence reads: CSVVSGNLYEQYF. The CDR3 DNA sequence: TGCAGCGTTGTTTCGGGTAACCTCTACGAGCAGTACTTC.

V gene TRBV12-2 combines with J gene TRBJ1-1; the D call in the table, TRBD1, was not verified against the DNA. TRBV12-2 is recorded as a pseudogene. There are 16 residues in the CDR3. In DNA, the CDR3 is TGTGCAAGTCGCTTAGCGCTTTTGGACAGGGGCGCTGAAGCTTTCTTT. It specifies CASRLALLDRGAEAFF.

J is TRBJ1-2 and V is TRBV25-1; D is perhaps TRBD1 (5 bases). The CDR3 totals 17 residues. Germline V gene lookup returns CDR1 MGHDK and CDR2 SYGVNS. Trimming removed 4 bases at V and 4 bases at J, with 22 bases between. The CDR3 DNA reads as TGTGCCAGCAGTGCCTTCCCCTGGGCAGGGTTCTGCTATGGCTACACCTTC. This encodes CASSAFPWAGFCYGYTF.

This rearrangement joins TRBV7-9 to TRBJ1-2; no clear D gene. V was clipped by 0 bases and J by 6 bases, with 17 bases between them. Germline assignment: CDR1 SEHNR and CDR2 FQNEAQ (reference sequence). The CDR3 length is 16 residues. CDR3 nucleotide sequence: TGTGCCAGCAGCTTAGCGGCTGCAAGGCCGGGAGATGGCTACACCTTC. Amino acids: CASSLAAARPGDGYTF.

This clone has a handful of counts. The identical CDR3 is also encoded by other nucleotide sequences in the sample. The chain employs TRBV19 and TRBJ2-7, with 8 bases aligning to TRBD1. The CDR3 has 14 residues. CDR1 is LNHDA and CDR2 is SQIVND in the germline V gene (reference sequence). V lost 6 bases and J lost 0; bases outside the gene matches: 4. CDR3 nucleotide sequence: TGTGCCAGTAGCCCCGGGACAGGCTCCTACGAGCAGTACTTC. Amino acid sequence: CASSPGTGSYEQYF.

V is TRBV11-2 and J is TRBJ1-2, with no clear D. The germline V gene encodes CDR1 SGHAT and CDR2 FQNNGV. CDR3 length: 11 amino acids. V lost 1 base and J 8 bases, leaving 5 bases between the germline ends. The CDR3 protein is CASSLVRGYTF. CDR3 coding DNA: TGTGCCAGCAGCTTAGTTCGGGGCTACACCTTC.

V is TRBV7-9 and J is TRBJ1-2; 7 bases agree with TRBD1. Per the germline V gene, CDR1 is SEHNR and CDR2 is FQNEAQ (reference sequence). V lost 5 bases, J lost 3 bases, and 3 bases stayed unmatched. The CDR3 spans 13 residues. CDR3 DNA sequence: TGTGCCAGCAGCCCTACAGGGGACTATGGCTACACCTTC. Translating gives CASSPTGDYGYTF.

The rearrangement uses TRBV7-9 and TRBJ2-7; TRBD1 matches 11 bases. The CDR3 has 15 residues. With V trimmed by 5 bases and J by 3 bases, 6 bases remained unmatched. CDR1 is SEHNR, CDR2 FQNEAQ, per germline (reference sequence). CDR3 in amino acids: CASSPGQGAYYEQYF. The CDR3 DNA reads as TGTGCCAGCAGCCCAGGACAGGGGGCCTACTACGAGCAGTACTTC.

The CDR3 reads CASSPIAGDGYEQYF. As DNA, the CDR3 is TGTGCCAGCAGCCCCATAGCGGGAGATGGCTACGAGCAGTACTTC. The V call is TRBV6-6, the J call TRBJ2-7; 9 bases fit TRBD2. There are 15 residues in the CDR3. Germline assignment: CDR1 MNHNY and CDR2 SVGAGI (reference sequence). Losses at the gene ends were 6 bases for V and 3 bases for J; bases not matched to a gene: 9.

This clone was seen a handful of times. V usage is TRBV7-9 and J usage is TRBJ2-7, with 7 bases identical to TRBD2. Trimming took 5 bases from V and 2 from J; bases not matched to a gene: 6. Germline V gene data show CDR1 as SEHNR and CDR2 as FQNEAQ (reference sequence). The CDR3 length is 14 residues. CDR3 DNA sequence: TGTGCCAGCAGCACAGCTAGCGGAGCCTACGAGCAGTACTTC. Its translation is CASSTASGAYEQYF.

The chain employs TRBV27 and TRBJ1-1; maybe TRBD1 (5 bases). V lost 4 bases, J lost 0 bases, and 9 bases lay in between. The CDR3 covers 14 residues. Germline loops: CDR1 MNHEY, CDR2 SMNVEV (reference sequence). The CDR3 DNA reads TGTGCCAGCAGTTCACAGGTAATGAACACTGAAGCTTTCTTT. This gives the protein CASSSQVMNTEAFF.

V usage is TRBV7-8 and J usage is TRBJ2-5; tentatively, D is TRBD2 (6 bases). CDR3 length equals 14 residues. V lost 5 bases, J lost 1 base, and 11 bases lay in between. Germline lookup yields CDR1 SGHVS and CDR2 FQNEAQ. The CDR3 DNA follows: TGTGCCAGCAGCGCCGGGGGAGTCCAAGAGACCCAGTACTTC. The encoded protein is CASSAGGVQETQYF. Full variable domain (outside the CDR3, taken from reference TRBV7-8 and TRBJ2-5): GAGVSQSPRYKVAKRGQDVALRCDPISGHVSLFWYQQALGQGPEFLTYFQNEAQLDKSGLPSDRFFAERPEGSVSTLKIQRTQQEDSAVYLCASSAGGVQETQYFGPGTRLLVL.

The chain recombines TRBV2 with TRBJ1-2; D is unclear. This CDR3 has 14 residues. Germline V gene data show CDR1 as SNHLY and CDR2 as FYNNEI. V dropped 6 bases and J dropped 4 bases, with 15 bases sitting between them. CDR3: CASSDVGISYGYTF. CDR3 coding DNA: TGTGCCAGCAGCGACGTAGGGATCTCCTATGGCTACACCTTC.